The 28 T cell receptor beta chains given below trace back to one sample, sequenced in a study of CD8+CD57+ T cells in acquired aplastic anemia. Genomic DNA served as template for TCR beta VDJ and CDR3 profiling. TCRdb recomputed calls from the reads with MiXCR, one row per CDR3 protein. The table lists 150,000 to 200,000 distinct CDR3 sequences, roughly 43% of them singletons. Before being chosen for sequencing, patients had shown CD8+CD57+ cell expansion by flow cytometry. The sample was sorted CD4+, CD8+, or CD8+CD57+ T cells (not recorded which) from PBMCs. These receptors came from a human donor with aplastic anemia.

The CDR3 nucleotides are TGTGCCAGCAGCCCCGGACTAGCGGGAGCTGAGCAGTTCTTC. Its protein is CASSPGLAGAEQFF. The chain has TRBV11-1 and TRBJ2-1, with 13 nucleotides matching TRBD2. Germline V gives CDR1 SGHAT, CDR2 FQDESV (reference sequence). This CDR3 contains 14 residues. V trimming: 5 bases; J trimming: 9 bases; junction bases outside the gene matches: 4.

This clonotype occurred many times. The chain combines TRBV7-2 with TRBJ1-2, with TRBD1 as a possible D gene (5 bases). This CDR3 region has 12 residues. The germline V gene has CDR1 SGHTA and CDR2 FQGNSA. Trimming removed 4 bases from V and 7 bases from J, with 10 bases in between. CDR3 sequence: CASSSTGGGYTF. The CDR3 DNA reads TGTGCCAGCAGCTCCACTGGGGGTGGCTACACCTTC.

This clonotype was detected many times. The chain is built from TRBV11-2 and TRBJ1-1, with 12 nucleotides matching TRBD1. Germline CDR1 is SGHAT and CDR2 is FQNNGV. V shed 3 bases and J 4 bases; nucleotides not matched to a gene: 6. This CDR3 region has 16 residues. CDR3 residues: CASSLGQGAGGTEAFF. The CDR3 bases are TGTGCCAGCAGCTTGGGACAGGGGGCGGGGGGCACTGAAGCTTTCTTT.

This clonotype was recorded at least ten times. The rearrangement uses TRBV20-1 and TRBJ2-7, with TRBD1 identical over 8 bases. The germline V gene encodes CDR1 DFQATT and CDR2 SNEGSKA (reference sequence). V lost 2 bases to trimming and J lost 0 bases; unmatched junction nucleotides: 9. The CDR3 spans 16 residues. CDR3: CSARQTRQGFSYEQYF. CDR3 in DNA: TGCAGTGCTAGACAAACTCGACAGGGGTTCTCCTACGAGCAGTACTTC.

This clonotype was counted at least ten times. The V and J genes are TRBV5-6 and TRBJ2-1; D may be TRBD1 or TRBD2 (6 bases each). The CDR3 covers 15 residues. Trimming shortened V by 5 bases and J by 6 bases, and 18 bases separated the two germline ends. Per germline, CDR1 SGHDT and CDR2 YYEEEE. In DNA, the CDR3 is TGTGCCAGCAGTACCGGGACTGGGGGCTTCAATGAGCAGTTCTTC. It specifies CASSTGTGGFNEQFF. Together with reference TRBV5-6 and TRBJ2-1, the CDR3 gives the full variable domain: DAGVTQSPTHLIKTRGQQVTLRCSPKSGHDTVSWYQQALGQGPQFIFQYYEEEERQRGNFPDRFSGHQFPNYSSELNVNALLLGDSALYLCASSTGTGGFNEQFFGPGTRLTVL.

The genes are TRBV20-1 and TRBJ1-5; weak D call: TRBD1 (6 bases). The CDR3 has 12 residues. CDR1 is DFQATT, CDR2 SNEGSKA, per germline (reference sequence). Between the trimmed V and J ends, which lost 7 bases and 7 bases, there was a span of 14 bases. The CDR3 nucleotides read TGCAGTGGGACAGATTCGGACCAGCCCCAGCATTTT. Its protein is CSGTDSDQPQHF.

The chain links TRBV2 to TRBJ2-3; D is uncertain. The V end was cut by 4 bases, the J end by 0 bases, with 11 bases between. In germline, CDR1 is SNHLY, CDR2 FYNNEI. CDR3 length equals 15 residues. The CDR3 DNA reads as TGTGCCAGCAGTGGGAATGTTGCAAGCACAGATACGCAGTATTTT. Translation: CASSGNVASTDTQYF.

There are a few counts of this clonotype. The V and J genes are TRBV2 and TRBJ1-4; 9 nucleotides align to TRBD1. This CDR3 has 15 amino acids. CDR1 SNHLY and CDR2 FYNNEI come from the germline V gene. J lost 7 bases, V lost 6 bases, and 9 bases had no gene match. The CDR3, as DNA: TGTGCCAGCAGCGACGACAGGGGGGAAAGTGAAAAACTGTTTTTT. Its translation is CASSDDRGESEKLFF.

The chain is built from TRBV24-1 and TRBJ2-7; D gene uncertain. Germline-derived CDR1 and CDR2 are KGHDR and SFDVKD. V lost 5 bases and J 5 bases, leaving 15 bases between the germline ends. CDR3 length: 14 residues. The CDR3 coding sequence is TGTGCCACCAGTGCCAGAGGAACTTCCGACGAGCAGTACTTC. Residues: CATSARGTSDEQYF.

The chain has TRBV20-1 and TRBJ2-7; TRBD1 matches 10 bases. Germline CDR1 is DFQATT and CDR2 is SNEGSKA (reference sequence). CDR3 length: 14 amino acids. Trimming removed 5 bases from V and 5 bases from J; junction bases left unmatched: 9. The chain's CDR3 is CSAGPDRGQDEQYF. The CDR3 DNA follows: TGCAGTGCTGGACCTGACAGGGGGCAGGACGAGCAGTACTTC.

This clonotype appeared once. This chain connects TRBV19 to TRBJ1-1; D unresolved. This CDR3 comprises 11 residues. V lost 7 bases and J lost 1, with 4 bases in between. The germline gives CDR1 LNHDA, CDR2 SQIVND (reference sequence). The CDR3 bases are TGTGCCAGTAAACAGAACACTGAAGCTTTCTTT. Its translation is CASKQNTEAFF.

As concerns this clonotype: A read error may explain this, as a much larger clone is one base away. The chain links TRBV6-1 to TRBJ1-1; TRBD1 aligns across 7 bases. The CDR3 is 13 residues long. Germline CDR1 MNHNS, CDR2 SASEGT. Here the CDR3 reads CASTGELNTEALF. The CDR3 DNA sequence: TGTGCCAGTACAGGGGAGTTGAACACTGAAGCTCTCTTT.

CDR3: CASATGGAILGTEAFF. The CDR3 nucleotides are TGTGCCAGCGCTACAGGGGGGGCCATCCTGGGTACTGAAGCTTTCTTT. This sequence joins TRBV28 and TRBJ1-1; 8 positions agree with TRBD1. The germline gives CDR1 MDHEN, CDR2 SYDVKM. Unmatched junction bases numbered 16, after V lost 8 bases and J lost 5 bases. The CDR3 sequence is 16 residues long. The full variable domain, in which reference TRBV28 and TRBJ1-1 provide the parts outside the CDR3, is DVKVTQSSRYLVKRTGEKVFLECVQDMDHENMFWYRQDPGLGLRLIYFSYDVKMKEKGDIPEGYSVSREKKERFSLILESASTNQTSMYLCASATGGAILGTEAFFGQGTRLTVV.

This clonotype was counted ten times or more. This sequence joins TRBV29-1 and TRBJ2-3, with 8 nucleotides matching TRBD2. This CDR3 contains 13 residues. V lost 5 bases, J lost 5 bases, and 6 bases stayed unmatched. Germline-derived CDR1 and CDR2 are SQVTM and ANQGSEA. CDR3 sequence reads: CSVHSGVGDTQYF. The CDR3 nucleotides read TGCAGCGTTCATAGCGGGGTGGGAGATACGCAGTATTTT.

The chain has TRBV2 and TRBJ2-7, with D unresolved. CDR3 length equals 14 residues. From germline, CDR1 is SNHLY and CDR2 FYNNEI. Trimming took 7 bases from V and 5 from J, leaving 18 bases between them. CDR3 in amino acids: CASIKRFPLHEQYF. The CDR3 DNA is TGTGCCAGCATTAAACGTTTTCCCCTCCACGAGCAGTACTTC.

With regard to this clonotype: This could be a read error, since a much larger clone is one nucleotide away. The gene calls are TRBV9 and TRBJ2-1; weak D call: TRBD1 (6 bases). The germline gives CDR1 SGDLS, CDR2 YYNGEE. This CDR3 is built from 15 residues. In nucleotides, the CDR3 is TGTGCCAGCAGCGTATTCGGGACAAACGACAATGTGCAGTTCTTC. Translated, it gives CASSVFGTNDNVQFF.

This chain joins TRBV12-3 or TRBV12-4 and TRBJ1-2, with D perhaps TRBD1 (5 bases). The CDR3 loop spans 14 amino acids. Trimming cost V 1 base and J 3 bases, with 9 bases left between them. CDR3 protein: CASSLVVQDYGYTF. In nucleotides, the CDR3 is TGTGCCAGCAGTTTAGTGGTACAGGACTATGGCTACACCTTC.

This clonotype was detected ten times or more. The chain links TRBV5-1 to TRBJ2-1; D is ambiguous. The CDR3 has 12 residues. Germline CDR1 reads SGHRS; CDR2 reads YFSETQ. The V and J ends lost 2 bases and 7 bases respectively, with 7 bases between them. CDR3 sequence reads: CASSFQLNEQFF. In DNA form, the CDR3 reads TGCGCCAGCAGCTTTCAACTGAATGAGCAGTTCTTC. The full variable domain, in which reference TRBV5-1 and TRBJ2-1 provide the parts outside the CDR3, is KAGVTQTPRYLIKTRGQQVTLSCSPISGHRSVSWYQQTPGQGLQFLFEYFSETQRNKGNFPGRFSGRQFSNSRSEMNVSTLELGDSALYLCASSFQLNEQFFGPGTRLTVL.

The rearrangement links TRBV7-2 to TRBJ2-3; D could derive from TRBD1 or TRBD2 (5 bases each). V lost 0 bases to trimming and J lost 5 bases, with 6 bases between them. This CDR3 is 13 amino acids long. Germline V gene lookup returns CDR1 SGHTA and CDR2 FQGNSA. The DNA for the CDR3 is TGTGCCAGCAGCTTAGCGGGGGAAGATACGCAGTATTTT. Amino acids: CASSLAGEDTQYF.

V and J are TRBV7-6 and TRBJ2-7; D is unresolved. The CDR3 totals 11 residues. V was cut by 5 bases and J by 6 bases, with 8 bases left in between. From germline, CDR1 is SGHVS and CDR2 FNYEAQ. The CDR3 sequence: CASSDLCEQYF. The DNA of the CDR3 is TGTGCCAGCAGCGATCTCTGCGAGCAGTACTTC.

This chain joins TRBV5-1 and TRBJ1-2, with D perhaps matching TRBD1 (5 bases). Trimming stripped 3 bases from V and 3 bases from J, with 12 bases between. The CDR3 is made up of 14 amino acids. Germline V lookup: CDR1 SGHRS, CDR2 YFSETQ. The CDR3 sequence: CASSSGAEDYGYTF. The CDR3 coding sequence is TGCGCCAGCAGCTCCGGGGCCGAAGACTATGGCTACACCTTC.

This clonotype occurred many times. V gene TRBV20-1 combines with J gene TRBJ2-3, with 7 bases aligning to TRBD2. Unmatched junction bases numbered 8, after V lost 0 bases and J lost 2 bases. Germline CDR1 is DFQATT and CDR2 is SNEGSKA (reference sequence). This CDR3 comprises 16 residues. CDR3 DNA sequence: TGCAGTGCTAGAGATACGGCTAGCGGTTTCACAGATACGCAGTATTTT. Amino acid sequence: CSARDTASGFTDTQYF.

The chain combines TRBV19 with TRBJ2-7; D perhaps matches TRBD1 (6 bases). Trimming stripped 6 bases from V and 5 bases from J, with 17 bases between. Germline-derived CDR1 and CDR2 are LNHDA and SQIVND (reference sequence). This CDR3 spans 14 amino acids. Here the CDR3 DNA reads TGTGCCAGTAGCTACAGGGTGGGCCAGGACGAGCAGTACTTC. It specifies CASSYRVGQDEQYF.

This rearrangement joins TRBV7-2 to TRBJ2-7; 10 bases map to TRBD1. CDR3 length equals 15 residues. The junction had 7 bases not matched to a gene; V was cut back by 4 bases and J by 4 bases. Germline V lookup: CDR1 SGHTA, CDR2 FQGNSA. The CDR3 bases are TGTGCCAGCAGCTCACCGGGACAGGGGAATTACGAGCAGTACTTC. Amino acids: CASSSPGQGNYEQYF.

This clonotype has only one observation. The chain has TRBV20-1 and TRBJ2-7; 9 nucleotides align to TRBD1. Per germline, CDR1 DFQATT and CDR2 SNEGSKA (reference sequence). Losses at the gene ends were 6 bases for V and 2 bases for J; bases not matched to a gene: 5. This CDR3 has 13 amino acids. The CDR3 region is CSAETGGAYEQYF. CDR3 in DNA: TGCAGTGCGGAGACAGGGGGTGCCTACGAGCAGTACTTC.

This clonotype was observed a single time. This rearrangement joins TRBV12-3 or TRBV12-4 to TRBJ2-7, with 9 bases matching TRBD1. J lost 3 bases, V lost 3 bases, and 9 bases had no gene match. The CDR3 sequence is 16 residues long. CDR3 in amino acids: CASSFGTTGGHYEQYF. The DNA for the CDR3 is TGTGCCAGCAGTTTTGGCACGACAGGGGGACACTACGAGCAGTACTTC.

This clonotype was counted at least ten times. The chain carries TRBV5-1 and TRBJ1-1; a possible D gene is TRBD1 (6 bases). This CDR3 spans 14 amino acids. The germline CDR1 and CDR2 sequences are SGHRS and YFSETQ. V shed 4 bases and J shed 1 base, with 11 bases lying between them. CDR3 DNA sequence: TGCGCCAGCAGCCCACAGGGAGAGAACACTGAAGCTTTCTTT. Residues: CASSPQGENTEAFF.

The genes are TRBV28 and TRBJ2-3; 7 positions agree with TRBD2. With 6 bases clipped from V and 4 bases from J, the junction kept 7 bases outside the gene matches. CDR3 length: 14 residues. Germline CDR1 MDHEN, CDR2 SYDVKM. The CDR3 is CASRFAGVSDTQYF. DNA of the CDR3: TGTGCCAGCAGATTTGCGGGAGTCTCAGATACGCAGTATTTT.